The clone carrying this TCR beta chain was seen a few times. The antigen is not known. Before the COVID-19 pandemic, during about 2011-2019, CD4+ T cells were taken from unexposed donors. The cells were cultured for 10 days before CD4+ T cells were isolated. Cells permitting, SARS-CoV-2 S/N and four cold-coronavirus spikes were tested on unexposed-donor CD4+ T cells. Half the medium was replaced with IL-2 medium on days 3 and 7. This CDR3 region has 15 residues. Per germline, CDR1 LGHNA and CDR2 YSLEER. Trimming cost V 1 base and J 6 bases; bases outside gene matches: 1. The sample belongs to a study of CD4 T cells in relation to SARS-CoV-2 and coronaviruses. Study details: ViraFEST: approximately 10-day antigen culture of PBMCs, then TCR beta CDR3 sequencing. No peptide or an HIV-1 Nef peptide pool served as negative control.

TCRdb's copy holds only in-frame clones and misses some; the assay was immunoSEQ multiplex PCR. The sample carries tens of thousands of clones, approximately 70% recorded once. The J gene is TRBJ1-6, the V gene TRBV4-3; 9 positions match TRBD1. Sequencing was performed on CD4+ T cells from PBMCs, cultured in vitro. This clonotype originated in a human donor in good health. The chain's CDR3 is CASSQVGQGNSPLHF. The DNA of the CDR3 is TGCGCCAGCAGCCAAGTGGGACAGGGTAATTCACCCCTCCACTTT.